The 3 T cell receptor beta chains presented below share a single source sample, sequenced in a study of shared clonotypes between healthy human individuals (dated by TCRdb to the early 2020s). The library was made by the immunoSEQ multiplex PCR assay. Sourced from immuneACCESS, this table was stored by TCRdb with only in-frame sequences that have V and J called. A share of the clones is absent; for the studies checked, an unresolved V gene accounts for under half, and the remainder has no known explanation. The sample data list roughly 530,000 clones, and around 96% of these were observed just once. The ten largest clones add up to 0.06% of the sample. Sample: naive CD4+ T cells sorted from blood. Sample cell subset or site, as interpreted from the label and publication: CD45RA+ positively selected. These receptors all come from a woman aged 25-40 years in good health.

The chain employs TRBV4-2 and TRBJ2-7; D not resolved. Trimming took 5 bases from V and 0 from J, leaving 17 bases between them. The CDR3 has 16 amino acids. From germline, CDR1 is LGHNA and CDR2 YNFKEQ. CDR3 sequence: CASSLVKSRSSYEQYF. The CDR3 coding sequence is TGTGCCAGCAGCTTGGTAAAAAGTAGGAGCTCCTACGAGCAGTACTTC.

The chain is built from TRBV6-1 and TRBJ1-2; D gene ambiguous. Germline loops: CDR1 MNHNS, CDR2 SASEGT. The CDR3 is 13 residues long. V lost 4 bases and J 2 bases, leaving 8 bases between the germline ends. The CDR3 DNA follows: TGTGCCAGCAGTGGTCCTGGGAACTATGGCTACACCTTC. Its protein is CASSGPGNYGYTF.

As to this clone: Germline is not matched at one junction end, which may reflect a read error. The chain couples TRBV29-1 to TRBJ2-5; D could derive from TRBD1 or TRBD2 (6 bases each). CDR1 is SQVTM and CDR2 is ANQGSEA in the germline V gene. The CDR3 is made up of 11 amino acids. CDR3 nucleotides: TGCAGCGTCGAAGGGGGAGGGACCCAGTACTTC. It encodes CSVEGGGTQYF.